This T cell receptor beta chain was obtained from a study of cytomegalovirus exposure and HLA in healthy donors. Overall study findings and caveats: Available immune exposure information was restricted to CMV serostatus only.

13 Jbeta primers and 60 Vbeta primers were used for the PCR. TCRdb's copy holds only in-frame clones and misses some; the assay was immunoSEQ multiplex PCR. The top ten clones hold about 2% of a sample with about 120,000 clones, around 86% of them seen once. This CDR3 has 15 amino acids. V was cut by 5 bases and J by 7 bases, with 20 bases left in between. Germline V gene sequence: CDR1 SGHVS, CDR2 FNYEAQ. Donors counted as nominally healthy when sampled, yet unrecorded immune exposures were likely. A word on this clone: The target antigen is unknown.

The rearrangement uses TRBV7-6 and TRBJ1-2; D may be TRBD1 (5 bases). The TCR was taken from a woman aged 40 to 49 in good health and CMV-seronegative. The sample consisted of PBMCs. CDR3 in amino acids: CASSPTVGATRGYTF. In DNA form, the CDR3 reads TGTGCCAGCAGCCCCACCGTAGGGGCCACCCGTGGCTACACCTTC.